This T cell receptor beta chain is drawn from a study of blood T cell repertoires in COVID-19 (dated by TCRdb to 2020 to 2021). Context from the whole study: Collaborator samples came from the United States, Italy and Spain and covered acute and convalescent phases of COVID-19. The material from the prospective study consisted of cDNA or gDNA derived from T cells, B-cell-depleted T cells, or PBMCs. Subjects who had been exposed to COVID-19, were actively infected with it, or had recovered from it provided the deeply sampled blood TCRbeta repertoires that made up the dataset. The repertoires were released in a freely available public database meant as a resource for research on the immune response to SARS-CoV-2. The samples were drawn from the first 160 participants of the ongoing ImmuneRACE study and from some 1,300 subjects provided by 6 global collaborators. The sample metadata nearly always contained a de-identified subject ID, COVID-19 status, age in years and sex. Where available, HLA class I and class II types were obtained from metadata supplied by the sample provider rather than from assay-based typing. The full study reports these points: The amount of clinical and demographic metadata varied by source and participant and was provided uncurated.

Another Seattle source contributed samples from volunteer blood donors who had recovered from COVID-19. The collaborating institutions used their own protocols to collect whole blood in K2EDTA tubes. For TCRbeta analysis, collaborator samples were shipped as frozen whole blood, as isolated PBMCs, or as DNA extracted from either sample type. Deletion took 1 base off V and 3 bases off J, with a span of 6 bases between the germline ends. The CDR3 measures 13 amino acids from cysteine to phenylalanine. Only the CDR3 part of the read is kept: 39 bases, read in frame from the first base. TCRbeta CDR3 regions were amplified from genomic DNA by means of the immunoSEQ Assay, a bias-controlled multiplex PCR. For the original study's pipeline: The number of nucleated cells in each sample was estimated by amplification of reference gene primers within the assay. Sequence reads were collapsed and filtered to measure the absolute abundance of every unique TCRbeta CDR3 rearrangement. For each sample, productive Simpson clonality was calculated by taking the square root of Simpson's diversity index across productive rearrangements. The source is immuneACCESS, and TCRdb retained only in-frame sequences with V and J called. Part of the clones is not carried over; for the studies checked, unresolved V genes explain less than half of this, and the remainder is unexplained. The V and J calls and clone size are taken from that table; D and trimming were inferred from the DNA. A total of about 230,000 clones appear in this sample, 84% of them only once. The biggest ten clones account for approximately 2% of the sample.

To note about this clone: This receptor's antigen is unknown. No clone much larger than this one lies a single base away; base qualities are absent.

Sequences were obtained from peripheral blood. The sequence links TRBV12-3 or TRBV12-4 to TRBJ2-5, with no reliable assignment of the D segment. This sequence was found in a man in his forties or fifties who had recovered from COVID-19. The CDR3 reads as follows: CASSLGHKETQYF. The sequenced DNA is TGTGCCAGCAGTTTAGGGCACAAAGAGACCCAGTACTTC.